The entry below describes one TCR beta chain. In the same sample, other DNA sequences code for this CDR3. Original methodology: Reference gene primer amplification yielded estimated nucleated cell counts. The repertoire was sequenced with immunoSEQ multiplex PCR; TCRdb's copy has only in-frame clones and lacks some. The D gene and trimming were derived from the DNA, and the V and J assignments and clone size from that table. This table has roughly 330,000 clones, roughly 88% appearing once. The germline V gene has CDR1 LGHDT and CDR2 YNNKEL (reference sequence). The CDR3 totals 14 residues. The V gene lost 5 bases and the J gene lost 3 bases, with 13 bases spanning the gap. This entry comes from a study of blood T cell repertoires in COVID-19. About the research overall: Some COVID-19 samples were acute and others convalescent; all came from the United States, Italy and Spain. PBMCs, B-cell-depleted T cells, or T cells provided the cDNA or gDNA that made up the material.

This TCR was sampled from a woman between 45 and 60 years old with active or convalescent COVID-19. The sequenced sample consisted of peripheral blood. V and J are TRBV3-1 (or the pseudogene TRBV3-2) and TRBJ1-1; D is perhaps TRBD1 (5 bases). For the CDR3, the DNA is TGTGCCAGCAGCTGGGGCGGCGGGGACACTGAAGCTTTCTTT. It encodes CASSWGGGDTEAFF.